Below are 11 T cell receptor beta chains sequenced from a single sample in a study of read filtering for tumor transcriptome and immune sequencing. Molecular barcoded adaptors covering alpha/delta and beta/gamma chains were used on approximately 400 ng RNA. Each CDR3 protein is one row after TCRdb ran MiXCR on the reads. The sample shows some 40,000 distinct CDR3 sequences, roughly an eighth of them seen only once. Sequencing input: a population of CD138-negative cells sorted from bone marrow. The receptors come from a donor at least 40 years old with multiple myeloma.

This clonotype showed up many times. The rearrangement links TRBV5-1 to TRBJ1-1, with 8 bases lining up with TRBD1. This CDR3 spans 15 amino acids. Unmatched junction bases numbered 8, after V lost 1 base and J lost 6 bases. CDR1 SGHRS and CDR2 YFSETQ come from the germline V gene. The chain's CDR3 is CASSLTGGRPPEAFF. The CDR3 DNA is TGCGCCAGCAGCTTGACAGGGGGTCGCCCCCCTGAAGCTTTCTTT.

This sequence joins TRBV4-1 and TRBJ2-6; D gene ambiguous. Trimming took 1 base from V and 0 from J, leaving 10 bases between them. The germline gives CDR1 MGHRA, CDR2 YSYEKL. This CDR3 contains 17 residues. The CDR3 nucleotides are TGCGCCAGCAGCCAAGGAGTTCACGGCTCTGGGGCCAACGTCCTGACTTTC. Encoded protein: CASSQGVHGSGANVLTF.

This clonotype was seen many times. V is TRBV19 and J is TRBJ2-1; 10 nucleotides line up with TRBD2. This CDR3 has 13 residues. Germline V gene sequence: CDR1 LNHDA, CDR2 SQIVND (reference sequence). Trimming took 7 bases from V and 7 from J; bases not matched to a gene: 4. The CDR3 protein is CASISGRGNEQFF. The CDR3 coding sequence is TGTGCCAGTATCAGCGGGAGGGGGAATGAGCAGTTCTTC.

This clonotype was seen repeatedly, ten times or more. The chain couples TRBV28 to TRBJ1-2; no clear D. The CDR3 spans 14 residues. Germline values: CDR1 MDHEN, CDR2 SYDVKM. V shed 8 bases and J shed 0 bases, with 13 bases lying between them. Written as DNA, the CDR3 is TGTGCCAGCCGCGATGTCTCGTCTAACTATGGCTACACCTTC. Residues: CASRDVSSNYGYTF.

Many counts were recorded for this clonotype. The J gene is TRBJ2-1, the V gene TRBV11-1; D remains unclear. The length of the CDR3 is 15 residues. V lost 3 bases, J lost 8 bases, and 17 bases lay in between. Germline V gene data show CDR1 as SGHAT and CDR2 as FQDESV (reference sequence). In nucleotides, the CDR3 is TGTGCCAGCAGCTTGGATACGTATCAGGACGATGAGCAGTTCTTC. This encodes CASSLDTYQDDEQFF.

There are a few counts of this clonotype. A read error is possible here, since a much larger clone lies one base away. The V call is TRBV6-5, the J call TRBJ2-1; D might be TRBD2 (6 bases). The CDR3 length is 14 residues. Germline CDR1 reads MNHEY; CDR2 reads SVGAGI. V lost 0 bases and J lost 12, with 15 bases in between. DNA for the CDR3: TGTGCCAGCAGTTACTCCGGGACGGGAGATGGGCAGTTCTTC. Translating gives CASSYSGTGDGQFF.

Note on this clonotype: A read error is possible here, since a much larger clone lies one base away. The rearrangement joins TRBV7-2 to TRBJ2-7; the match to TRBD2 covers 12 bases. The CDR3 is 15 amino acids. Germline values: CDR1 SGHTA, CDR2 FQGNSA. The DNA of the CDR3 is TGTGCCAGCAGCTTAACTCCCAGACTAGCGGGGGAGCGGTACTTC. Its protein product is CASSLTPRLAGERYF. The full variable domain, completed using reference TRBV7-2 and TRBJ2-7, is GAGVSQSPSNKVTEKGKDVELRCDPISGHTALYWYRQSLGQGLEFLIYFQGNSAPDKSGLPSDRFSAERTGGSVSTLTIQRTQQEDSAVYLCASSLTPRLAGERYFGPGTRLTVT.

This clonotype was recorded at least ten times. The V and J genes are TRBV12-3 or TRBV12-4 and TRBJ2-1, with TRBD2 identical over 14 bases. CDR3 size: 19 residues. V dropped 6 bases and J dropped 4; count of bases not matched to a gene: 14. Here the CDR3 reads CASRAGTSGRAVTYNEQFF. The DNA for the CDR3 is TGTGCCAGCAGAGCTGGGACTAGCGGGAGAGCCGTTACTTACAATGAGCAGTTCTTC.

This clonotype was seen at least ten times. This rearrangement joins TRBV27 to TRBJ2-3; weak D call: TRBD1 (5 bases). With 5 bases removed from V and 0 bases from J, the gap between germline ends came to 12 bases. The CDR3 contains 15 residues. Germline assignment: CDR1 MNHEY and CDR2 SMNVEV (reference sequence). For the CDR3, the DNA is TGTGCCAGCAGTCTACAGGATCCTAGCACAGATACGCAGTATTTT. Translated, it gives CASSLQDPSTDTQYF.

This clonotype has ten or more counts. Here the CDR3 DNA reads TGTGCCAGCAGTACAGACAGCTACGAGCAGTACTTC. Translated: CASSTDSYEQYF. This chain links TRBV12-3 or TRBV12-4 with TRBJ2-7; a possible D gene is TRBD1 (5 bases). The CDR3 loop spans 12 amino acids. The V gene lost 5 bases and the J gene lost 3 bases, with 8 bases spanning the gap.

This clonotype appeared many times. The gene calls are TRBV7-9 and TRBJ1-4; no reliable D call. The germline CDR1 and CDR2 sequences are SEHNR and FQNEAQ (reference sequence). This CDR3 has 15 amino acids. The V end lost 5 bases, the J end lost 3 bases, and 13 bases lay between the germline ends. The CDR3 DNA reads as TGTGCCAGCAGCCCCCTGAGGGAGGCTAATGAAAAACTGTTTTTT. Protein product: CASSPLREANEKLFF.